This T cell receptor (beta chain) stems from a study of blood T cell repertoires in COVID-19. Study-level background: The samples span acute and convalescent COVID-19 from the United States, Italy and Spain.

V lost 2 bases and J lost 6; bases outside the gene matches: 6. This CDR3 region has 16 residues. Per the germline V gene, CDR1 is MDHEN and CDR2 is SYDVKM. Clones were read by immunoSEQ multiplex PCR, and TCRdb kept only the in-frame ones, dropping some. The profile shows some 160,000 clones, more than 65% of them singletons. The sequenced sample consisted of peripheral blood. The clonotype comes from a woman of 80 years or more with acute or convalescent COVID-19. V usage is TRBV28 and J usage is TRBJ2-2; TRBD2 matches at 10 bases. CDR3 sequence reads: CASSLGLAGVAGELFF. The CDR3 bases are TGTGCCAGCAGTTTAGGCCTAGCGGGAGTTGCCGGGGAGCTGTTTTTT. The complete variable domain, with remaining parts taken from reference TRBV28 and TRBJ2-2, reads DVKVTQSSRYLVKRTGEKVFLECVQDMDHENMFWYRQDPGLGLRLIYFSYDVKMKEKGDIPEGYSVSREKKERFSLILESASTNQTSMYLCASSLGLAGVAGELFFGEGSRLTVL.